These T cell receptor beta chains were read from a single sample in a study of cytomegalovirus exposure and HLA in healthy donors. The method was immunoSEQ multiplex PCR; TCRdb's version includes in-frame clones alone and lacks a portion of them. The profile shows about 140,000 clones, 80% to 85% of them singletons. Specimen: PBMCs. The receptor set was obtained from a male donor in good health and CMV-seropositive. The conserved cysteine and the conserved F or W are not part of the CDR3 here.

v_call cdr3_aa
TRBV2 AATGTSGQETQY
TRBV6-1 ASRDRGTGELF
TRBV15 ATSRGGLAAGELF
TRBV6-5 ASSLSQFSSYNEQF
TRBV7-2 ASSREAQETQY
TRBV6-5 ATRQGGSPLH
TRBV6-6 ASSLAGGQETQY
TRBV28 ASSEWRGITDTQY
TRBV2 ASRTGRYGYT
TRBV27 ASSPTGDRGGYGYT
TRBV2 ASGQGGTGELF
TRBV5-1 ASSFIAVGTSGTYEQY
TRBV9 ASSEAGTGKYEQY
TRBV7-3 ASSQPPGGNTGELF
TRBV19 ASSRTSGGGYNEQF
TRBV7-6 ASSLGAGAADTQY
TRBV28 ASSLGGLGGSYNEQF
TRBV6-5 ASSWTLNTEAF
TRBV18 ASSTGTGGNTEAF
TRBV6-6 ASSYRTGTDNEQF
TRBV2 ASSEIESGTQY
TRBV6-1 ASSGAGSGYEQY
TRBV9 ASSVYGEKADTQY
TRBV19 ASSGSNSPLH
TRBV7-7 ASSLVLGGRGLPTVNEQF
TRBV7-3 ASSLTRRAAVEQF
TRBV10-1 ASSESKRLDTQY
TRBV9 ASSVKSDIGLVALH
TRBV6-5 ASRSGLRSPLH
TRBV5-1 ASSLASGGLGEKLF
TRBV2 ASGKLAGSYNEQF
TRBV25-1 ASSEYTSGEQF
TRBV4-1 ASSQEQGAFGNEQF
TRBV7-2 ASSPGLARETQY
TRBV10-1 ASSESLGTDYGYT